A selection of T cell receptor beta chains follows, all from one sample in a study of blood T cell repertoires in COVID-19. Using immunoSEQ multiplex PCR, the repertoire was profiled, and TCRdb retains in-frame clones only, with some absent. Of about 34,000 clones listed, roughly 87% are singletons. Sequences were obtained from peripheral blood. The receptor source for this set is an elderly man with acute or convalescent COVID-19. Both conserved end residues are part of each CDR3. A D gene is named only where the DNA matches it firmly. A clone size is listed for some rows: how often the clone was seen (once, few, many), or a class if it is expanded.

V gene	D gene	J gene	clone size	CDR3 protein	CDR3 DNA
TRBV3-1/TRBV3-2	NA	TRBJ1-5	NA	CASSPGRANQPQHF	TGTGCCAGCAGCCCTGGGAGAGCCAATCAGCCCCAGCATTTT
TRBV5-1	NA	TRBJ1-6	NA	CASSLGQVSYNSPLHF	TGCGCCAGCAGCTTGGGACAGGTCTCCTATAATTCACCCCTCCACTTT
TRBV24-1	NA	TRBJ1-1	NA	CATSQGWHTEAFF	TGTGCCACCAGTCAGGGGTGGCACACTGAAGCTTTCTTT
TRBV5-1	NA	TRBJ1-1	once	CASSPPGGREEAFF	TGCGCCAGCAGCCCCCCCGGGGGGCGGGAGGAAGCTTTCTTT
TRBV5-1	NA	TRBJ2-7	NA	CASSLVDRQREQYF	TGCGCCAGCAGCTTGGTCGACAGGCAGCGGGAGCAGTACTTC
TRBV27	TRBD2	TRBJ2-1	NA	CASSFNNYGGTYNEQFF	TGTGCCAGCAGTTTCAACAATTACGGGGGGACCTACAATGAGCAGTTCTTC
TRBV6-2/TRBV6-3	NA	TRBJ1-2	NA	CASSPGTLYGYTF	TGTGCCAGCAGCCCGGGGACTCTCTATGGCTACACCTTC
TRBV27	NA	TRBJ1-6	NA	CASRSPGVSPLHF	TGTGCCAGCAGATCCCCAGGGGTTTCACCCCTCCACTTT
TRBV11-2	TRBD1	TRBJ1-4	NA	CASGPGQQNEKLFF	TGTGCCAGCGGACCGGGACAGCAAAATGAAAAACTGTTTTTT
TRBV19	TRBD1	TRBJ1-5	NA	CASSIPGQGGQNQPQHF	TGTGCCAGTAGTATCCCCGGACAGGGGGGCCAAAATCAGCCCCAGCATTTT
TRBV4-2	TRBD1	TRBJ2-7	NA	CASSQDLAPGTGPYEQYF	TGTGCCAGCAGCCAAGATTTGGCCCCAGGGACAGGACCTTACGAGCAGTACTTC
TRBV28	TRBD1	TRBJ1-2	NA	CASRTGGARGYTF	TGTGCCAGCAGGACAGGGGGCGCGAGGGGCTACACCTTC
TRBV2	TRBD1	TRBJ2-7	NA	CASGGADRDAYEQYF	TGTGCCAGCGGAGGAGCAGACAGGGATGCCTACGAGCAGTACTTC
TRBV6-1	NA	TRBJ2-3	NA	CASSEGSSALEYF	TGTGCCAGCAGTGAAGGTAGCAGCGCCCTGGAGTATTTT
TRBV3-1/TRBV3-2	NA	TRBJ2-5	NA	CASSQEGGQETQYF	TGTGCCAGCAGCCAAGAAGGAGGCCAAGAGACCCAGTACTTC
TRBV4-1	NA	TRBJ2-7	NA	CASSQEVNRAYEQYF	TGCGCCAGCAGCCAAGAAGTCAACAGGGCATACGAGCAGTACTTC